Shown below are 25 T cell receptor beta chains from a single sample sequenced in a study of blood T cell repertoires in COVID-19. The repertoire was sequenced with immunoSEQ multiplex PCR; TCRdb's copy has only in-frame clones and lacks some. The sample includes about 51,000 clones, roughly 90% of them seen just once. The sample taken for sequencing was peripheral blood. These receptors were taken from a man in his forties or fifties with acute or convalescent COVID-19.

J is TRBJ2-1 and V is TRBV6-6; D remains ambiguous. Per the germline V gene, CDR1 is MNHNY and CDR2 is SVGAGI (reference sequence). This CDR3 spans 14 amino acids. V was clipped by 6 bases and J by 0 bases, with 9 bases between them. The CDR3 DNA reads TGTGCCAGCAGACCTGCGAGCTCCTACAATGAGCAGTTCTTC. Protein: CASRPASSYNEQFF.

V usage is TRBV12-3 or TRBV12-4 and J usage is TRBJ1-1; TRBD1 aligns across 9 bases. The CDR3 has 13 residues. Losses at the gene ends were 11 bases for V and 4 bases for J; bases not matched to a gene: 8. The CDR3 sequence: CAAGDREATEAFF. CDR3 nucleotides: TGTGCCGCGGGGGACAGGGAAGCCACTGAAGCTTTCTTT.

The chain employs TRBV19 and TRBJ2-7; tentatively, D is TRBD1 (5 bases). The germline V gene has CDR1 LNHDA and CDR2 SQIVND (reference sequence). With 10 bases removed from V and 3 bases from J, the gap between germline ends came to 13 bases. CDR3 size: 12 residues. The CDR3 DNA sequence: TGTGCCACACCGGAGCAGGGCTACGAGCAGTACTTC. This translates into CATPEQGYEQYF.

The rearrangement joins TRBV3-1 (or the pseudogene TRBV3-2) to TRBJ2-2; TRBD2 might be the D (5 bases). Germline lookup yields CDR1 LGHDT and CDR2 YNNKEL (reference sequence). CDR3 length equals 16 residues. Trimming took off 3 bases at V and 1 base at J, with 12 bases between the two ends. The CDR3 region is CASSHERTRNTGELFF. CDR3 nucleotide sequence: TGTGCCAGCAGCCACGAGCGGACCAGGAACACCGGGGAGCTGTTTTTT.

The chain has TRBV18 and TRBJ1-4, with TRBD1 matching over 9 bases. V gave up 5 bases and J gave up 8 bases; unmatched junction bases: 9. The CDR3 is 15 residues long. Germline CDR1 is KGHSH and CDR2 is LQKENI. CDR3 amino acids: CASSAITGGNEKLFF. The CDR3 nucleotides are TGTGCCAGCTCAGCCATTACAGGGGGCAACGAAAAACTGTTTTTT. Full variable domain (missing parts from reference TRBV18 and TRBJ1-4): NAGVMQNPRHLVRRRGQEARLRCSPMKGHSHVYWYRQLPEEGLKFMVYLQKENIIDESGMPKERFSAEFPKEGPSILRIQQVVRGDSAAYFCASSAITGGNEKLFFGSGTQLSVL.

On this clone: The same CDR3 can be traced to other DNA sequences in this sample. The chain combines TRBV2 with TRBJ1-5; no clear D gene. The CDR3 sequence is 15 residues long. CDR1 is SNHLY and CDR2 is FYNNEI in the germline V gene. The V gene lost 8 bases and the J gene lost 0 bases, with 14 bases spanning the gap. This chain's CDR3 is CASGSTGYSNQPQHF. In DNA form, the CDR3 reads TGTGCCAGCGGATCGACGGGGTATAGCAATCAGCCCCAGCATTTT.

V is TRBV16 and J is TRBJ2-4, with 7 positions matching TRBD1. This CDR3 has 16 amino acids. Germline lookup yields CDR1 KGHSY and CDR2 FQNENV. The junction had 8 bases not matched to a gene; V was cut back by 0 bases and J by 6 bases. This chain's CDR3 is CASSQSWDSRRNIQYF. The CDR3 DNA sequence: TGTGCCAGCAGCCAATCTTGGGACAGCCGGAGAAACATTCAGTACTTC.

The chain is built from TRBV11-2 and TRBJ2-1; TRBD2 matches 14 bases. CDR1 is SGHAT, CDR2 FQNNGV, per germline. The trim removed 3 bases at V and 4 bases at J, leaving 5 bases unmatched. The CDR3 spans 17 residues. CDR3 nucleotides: TGTGCCAGCAGCTTCACGACTAGCGGGGGGGGATACAATGAGCAGTTCTTC. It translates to CASSFTTSGGGYNEQFF.

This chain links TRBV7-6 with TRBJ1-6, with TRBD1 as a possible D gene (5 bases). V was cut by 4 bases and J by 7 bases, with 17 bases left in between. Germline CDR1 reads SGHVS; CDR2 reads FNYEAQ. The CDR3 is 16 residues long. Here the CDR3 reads CASSYNLGGRNSPLHF. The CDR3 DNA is TGTGCCAGCAGCTACAACCTCGGGGGTCGGAATTCACCCCTCCACTTT.

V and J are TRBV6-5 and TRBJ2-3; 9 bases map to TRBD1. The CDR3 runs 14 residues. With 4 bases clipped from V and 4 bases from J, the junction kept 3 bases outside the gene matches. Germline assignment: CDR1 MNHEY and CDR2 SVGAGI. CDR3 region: CASSSQGAADTQYF. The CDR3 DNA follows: TGTGCCAGCAGTTCACAGGGGGCTGCAGATACGCAGTATTTT.

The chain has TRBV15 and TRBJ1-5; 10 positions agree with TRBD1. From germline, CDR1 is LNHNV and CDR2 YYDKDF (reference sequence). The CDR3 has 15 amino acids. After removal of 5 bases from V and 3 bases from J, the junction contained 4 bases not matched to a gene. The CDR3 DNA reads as TGTGCCACCAGCCGGAGACAGGGGGCCAATCAGCCCCAGCATTTT. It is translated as CATSRRQGANQPQHF.

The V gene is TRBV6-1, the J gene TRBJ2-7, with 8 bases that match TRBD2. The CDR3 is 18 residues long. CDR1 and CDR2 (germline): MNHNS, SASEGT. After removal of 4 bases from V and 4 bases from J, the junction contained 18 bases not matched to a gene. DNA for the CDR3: TGTGCCAGCAGTGCCCGACCTATGGGACTAGTCGGTCGGTACGAGCAGTACTTC. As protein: CASSARPMGLVGRYEQYF.

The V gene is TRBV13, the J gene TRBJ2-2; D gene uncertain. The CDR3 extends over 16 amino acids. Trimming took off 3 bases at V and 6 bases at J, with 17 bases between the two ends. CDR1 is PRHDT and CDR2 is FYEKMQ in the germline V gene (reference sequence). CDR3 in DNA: TGTGCCAGCAGCTTTCAAATTCCGGGTCCGGCCGGGGAGCTGTTTTTT. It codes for CASSFQIPGPAGELFF.

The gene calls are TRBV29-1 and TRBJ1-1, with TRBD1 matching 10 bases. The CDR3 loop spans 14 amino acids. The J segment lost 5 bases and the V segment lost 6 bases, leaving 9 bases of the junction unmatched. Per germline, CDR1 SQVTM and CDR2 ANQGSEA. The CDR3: CSVDPGQGKTEAFF. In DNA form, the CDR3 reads TGCAGCGTCGACCCGGGACAGGGGAAGACTGAAGCTTTCTTT.

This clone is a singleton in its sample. CDR3 loop: CASSQDRGWGQGSADTQYF. The CDR3 DNA follows: TGTGCCAGCAGCCAAGATCGGGGTTGGGGGCAGGGGTCAGCAGATACGCAGTATTTT. V is TRBV3-1 (or the pseudogene TRBV3-2) and J is TRBJ2-3; D might be TRBD1 (6 bases). The CDR3 runs 19 residues. CDR1 is LGHDT, CDR2 YNNKEL, per germline (reference sequence). Between the trimmed V and J ends, which lost 0 bases and 4 bases, there was a span of 23 bases.

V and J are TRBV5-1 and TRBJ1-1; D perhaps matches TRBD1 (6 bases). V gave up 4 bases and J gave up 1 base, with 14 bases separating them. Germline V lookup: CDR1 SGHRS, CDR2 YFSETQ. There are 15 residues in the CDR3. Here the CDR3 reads CASSISGTTNTEAFF. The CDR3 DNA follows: TGCGCCAGCAGCATTTCCGGGACAACGAACACTGAAGCTTTCTTT.

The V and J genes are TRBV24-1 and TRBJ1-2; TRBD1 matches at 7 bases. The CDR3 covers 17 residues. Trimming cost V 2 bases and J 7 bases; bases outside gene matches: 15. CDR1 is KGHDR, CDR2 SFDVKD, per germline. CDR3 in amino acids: CATSDSTSRTGLGGYTF. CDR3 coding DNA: TGTGCCACCAGTGATTCCACATCCCGGACAGGCTTAGGTGGCTACACCTTC.

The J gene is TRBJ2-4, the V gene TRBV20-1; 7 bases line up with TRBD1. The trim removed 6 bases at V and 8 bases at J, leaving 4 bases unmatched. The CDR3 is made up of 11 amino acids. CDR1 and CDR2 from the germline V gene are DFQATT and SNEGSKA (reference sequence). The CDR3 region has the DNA TGCAGTGCCACAGGGGCGGACATTCAGTACTTC. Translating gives CSATGADIQYF.

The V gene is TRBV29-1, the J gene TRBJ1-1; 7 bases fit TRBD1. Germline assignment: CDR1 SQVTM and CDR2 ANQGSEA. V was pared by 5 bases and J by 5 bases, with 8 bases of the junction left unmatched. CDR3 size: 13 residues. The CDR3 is CSVSGTATTEAFF. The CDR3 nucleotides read TGCAGCGTTTCCGGGACAGCGACTACTGAAGCTTTCTTT.

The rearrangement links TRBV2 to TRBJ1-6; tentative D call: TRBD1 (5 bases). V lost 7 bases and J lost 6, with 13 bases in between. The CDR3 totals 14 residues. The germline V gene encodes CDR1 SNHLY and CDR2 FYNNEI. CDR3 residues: CASTGGDFNSPLHF. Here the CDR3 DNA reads TGTGCCAGCACCGGGGGGGATTTTAATTCACCCCTCCACTTT. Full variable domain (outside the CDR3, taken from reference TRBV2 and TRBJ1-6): EPEVTQTPSHQVTQMGQEVILRCVPISNHLYFYWYRQILGQKVEFLVSFYNNEISEKSEIFDDQFSVERPDGSNFTLKIRSTKLEDSAMYFCASTGGDFNSPLHFGNGTRLTVT.

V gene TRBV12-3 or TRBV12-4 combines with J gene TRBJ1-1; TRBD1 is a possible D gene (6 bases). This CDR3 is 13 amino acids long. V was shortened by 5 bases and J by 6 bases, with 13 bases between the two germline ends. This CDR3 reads CASSVARGPEAFF. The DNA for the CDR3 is TGTGCCAGCAGTGTGGCCAGGGGACCTGAAGCTTTCTTT.

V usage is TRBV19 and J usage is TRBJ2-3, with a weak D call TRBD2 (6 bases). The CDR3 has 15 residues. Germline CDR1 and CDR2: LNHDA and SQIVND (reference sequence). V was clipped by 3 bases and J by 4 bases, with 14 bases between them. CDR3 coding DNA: TGTGCCAGTAGTATTTTCGGGGGTCGGGCAGATACGCAGTATTTT. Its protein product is CASSIFGGRADTQYF.

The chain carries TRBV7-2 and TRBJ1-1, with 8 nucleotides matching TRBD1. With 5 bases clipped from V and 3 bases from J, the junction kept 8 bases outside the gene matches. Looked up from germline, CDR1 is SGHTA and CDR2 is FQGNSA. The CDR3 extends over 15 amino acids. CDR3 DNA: TGTGCCAGCAGCCCCACAGGGACAGGTGACACTGAAGCTTTCTTT. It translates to CASSPTGTGDTEAFF.

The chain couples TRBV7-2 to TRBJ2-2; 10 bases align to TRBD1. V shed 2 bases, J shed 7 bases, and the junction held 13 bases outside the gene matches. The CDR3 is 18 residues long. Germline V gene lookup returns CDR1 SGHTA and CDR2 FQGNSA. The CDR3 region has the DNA TGTGCCAGCAGCTTACACCCGGGACAGGGGCCCGCAGGCGGGGAGCTGTTTTTT. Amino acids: CASSLHPGQGPAGGELFF.

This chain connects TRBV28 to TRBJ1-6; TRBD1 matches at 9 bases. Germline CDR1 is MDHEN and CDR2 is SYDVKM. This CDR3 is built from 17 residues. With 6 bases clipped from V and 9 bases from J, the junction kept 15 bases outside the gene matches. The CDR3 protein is CASRRNAGTGNGSPLHF. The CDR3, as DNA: TGTGCCAGCAGGCGAAACGCCGGGACAGGGAATGGTTCACCCCTCCACTTT.